These 27 T cell receptor beta chains originate from one sample sequenced in a study of blood T cell repertoires in COVID-19. Repertoires were generated with immunoSEQ multiplex PCR, while TCRdb's copy carries only in-frame clones and drops some. The sample gives around 160,000 clones, around 87% of which show up once; 10% is in the top ten. Sequenced input: peripheral blood. The receptor set was obtained from a woman in her 70s with COVID-19, enrolled during active disease.

This clone was found once. V usage is TRBV29-1 and J usage is TRBJ1-1; D is unresolved. The V and J ends lost 4 bases and 1 base respectively, with 10 bases between them. This CDR3 has 13 residues. Germline CDR1 SQVTM, CDR2 ANQGSEA. The CDR3: CSVGGWENTEAFF. The CDR3 nucleotides are TGCAGCGTTGGCGGGTGGGAGAACACTGAAGCTTTCTTT.

The chain has TRBV7-8 and TRBJ1-4, with D perhaps TRBD1 (5 bases). Germline V CDR1 and CDR2: SGHVS, FQNEAQ. This CDR3 region has 13 residues. The germline V and J ends were trimmed by 7 bases and 7 bases, with 13 bases remaining between them. CDR3 in amino acids: CASKWGVGEKLFF. The CDR3 region has the DNA TGTGCCAGCAAATGGGGGGTGGGTGAAAAACTGTTTTTT.

This chain connects TRBV5-1 to TRBJ1-6, with 12 nucleotides matching TRBD1. CDR1 and CDR2 from the germline V gene are SGHRS and YFSETQ. This CDR3 is built from 18 residues. The V and J ends lost 1 base and 4 bases, in that order; junction bases with no gene match: 6. In DNA form, the CDR3 reads TGCGCCAGCAGCTTGCAGGGGACAGGGGGCACGTATAATTCACCCCTCCACTTT. Translating gives CASSLQGTGGTYNSPLHF.

The chain is built from TRBV28 and TRBJ1-1, with D unresolved. The length of the CDR3 is 14 residues. Trimming took 3 bases from V and 0 from J, leaving 8 bases between them. Germline values: CDR1 MDHEN, CDR2 SYDVKM. The CDR3 bases are TGTGCCAGCAGTTTTACGACAATGAACACTGAAGCTTTCTTT. This gives the protein CASSFTTMNTEAFF.

The gene calls are TRBV11-1 and TRBJ2-7, with D possibly being TRBD2 (6 bases). Looked up from germline, CDR1 is SGHAT and CDR2 is FQDESV (reference sequence). The germline V and J ends were trimmed by 3 bases and 7 bases, with 13 bases remaining between them. The CDR3 is 13 amino acids. In DNA, the CDR3 is TGTGCCAGCAGCTTCTTGGTTGGGGGGGAGCAGTACTTC. Its protein is CASSFLVGGEQYF.

This chain links TRBV28 with TRBJ2-3; D gene ambiguous. The CDR3 sequence is 12 residues long. CDR1 and CDR2 from the germline V gene are MDHEN and SYDVKM. The CDR3: CAARRSTDTQYF. The CDR3 bases are TGTGCGGCACGCAGAAGCACAGATACGCAGTATTTT.

The chain combines TRBV2 with TRBJ2-1, with D possibly TRBD2 on 7 matching bases. CDR1 SNHLY and CDR2 FYNNEI come from the germline V gene. Trimming left V 4 bases short and J 2 bases short, with 12 bases between. This CDR3 has 15 residues. Written as DNA, the CDR3 is TGTGCCAGCAGTGTCCAAGGGGGGGCCTACAATGAGCAGTTCTTC. This gives the protein CASSVQGGAYNEQFF.

This clone occurred a few times. The chain uses TRBV3-1 (or the pseudogene TRBV3-2) and TRBJ2-2; 16 bases map to TRBD2. Germline CDR1 LGHDT, CDR2 YNNKEL (reference sequence). The CDR3 is 17 amino acids. The V segment lost 5 bases and the J segment 6 bases; nucleotides outside the gene matches: 6. The chain's CDR3 is CASSSPGLAGGAGELFF. In DNA form, the CDR3 reads TGTGCCAGCAGCTCTCCGGGACTAGCGGGGGGGGCCGGGGAGCTGTTTTTT.

The chain is built from TRBV6-1 and TRBJ2-1, with D tentatively TRBD1 (5 bases). This CDR3 spans 15 amino acids. CDR1 and CDR2 (germline): MNHNS, SASEGT. V lost 1 base to trimming and J lost 9 bases, with 16 bases between them. The CDR3 reads CASSEGFRGRSEQFF. In DNA, the CDR3 is TGTGCCAGCAGTGAAGGGTTTAGGGGCCGGAGTGAGCAGTTCTTC.

The rearrangement uses TRBV18 and TRBJ1-1; no definite D call. Germline assignment: CDR1 KGHSH and CDR2 LQKENI. CDR3 length equals 17 residues. Deletions cut 3 bases from V and 3 bases from J, with 20 bases between. The DNA for the CDR3 is TGTGCCAGCTCACCGTTGGCGGGGTTAAGGGCCCACACTGAAGCTTTCTTT. This codes for CASSPLAGLRAHTEAFF.

The chain uses TRBV7-3 and TRBJ1-1, with D maybe TRBD1 (5 bases). The CDR3 spans 14 residues. Germline V gene data show CDR1 as SGHTA and CDR2 as FQGTGA. V was clipped by 0 bases and J by 1 base, with 6 bases between them. CDR3 sequence (DNA): TGTGCCAGCAGCTTAACCACAGGGAACACTGAAGCTTTCTTT. Protein product: CASSLTTGNTEAFF.

The chain has TRBV6-2 or TRBV6-3 and TRBJ2-1, with D possibly matching TRBD2 (7 bases). From germline, CDR1 is MNHEY and CDR2 SVGEGT. The V end lost 6 bases, the J end lost 2 bases, and 17 bases lay between the germline ends. The CDR3 is 16 residues long. The CDR3 nucleotides read TGTGCCAGCAGACCTCAGAGGGGGGGGACCTACAATGAGCAGTTCTTC. Translated: CASRPQRGGTYNEQFF.

In its sample, this clone was seen a few times. The chain has TRBV5-8 and TRBJ1-3; TRBD1 agrees at 7 bases. CDR1 and CDR2 (germline): SGHTS, YDEGEE. V shed 0 bases and J 0 bases; nucleotides not matched to a gene: 3. The length of the CDR3 is 16 residues. In DNA form, the CDR3 reads TGTGCCAGCAGCTTGGGGACAGGAAGCTCTGGAAACACCATATATTTT. Translation: CASSLGTGSSGNTIYF.

The chain has TRBV11-2 and TRBJ1-2; TRBD1 matches at 8 bases. V lost 5 bases and J lost 6; bases outside the gene matches: 8. The germline V gene encodes CDR1 SGHAT and CDR2 FQNNGV. The CDR3 totals 14 residues. The chain's CDR3 is CASSMDRDSDGYTF. The CDR3, as DNA: TGTGCCAGCAGCATGGACAGGGACTCGGATGGCTACACCTTC.

Only one count was recorded for this clone. The J gene is TRBJ1-5, the V gene TRBV28, with D perhaps matching TRBD1 (6 bases). Trimming removed 5 bases from V and 2 bases from J, with 7 bases in between. CDR3 length equals 13 residues. Looked up from germline, CDR1 is MDHEN and CDR2 is SYDVKM. DNA for the CDR3: TGTGCCAGCAGTCCAGGGGGCAATCAGCCCCAGCATTTT. Its protein is CASSPGGNQPQHF.

The chain has TRBV13 and TRBJ1-4; a weak D match, TRBD1 (6 bases). CDR3 length: 14 amino acids. Germline V gene sequence: CDR1 PRHDT, CDR2 FYEKMQ (reference sequence). V was trimmed by 5 bases and J by 8 bases, leaving 15 bases between them. The CDR3 sequence: CASSIDRRGEKLFF. The CDR3 nucleotides read TGTGCCAGCAGCATCGACCGAAGGGGGGAAAAACTGTTTTTT.

This clone was seen just once. The J gene is TRBJ2-1, the V gene TRBV5-1; TRBD2 aligns across 7 bases. V was pared by 4 bases and J by 4 bases, with 8 bases of the junction left unmatched. The CDR3 loop spans 15 amino acids. The V gene's germline CDR1 is SGHRS and CDR2 YFSETQ. This chain's CDR3 is CASSAGPGGYNEQFF. The CDR3 nucleotides read TGCGCCAGCAGCGCCGGGCCGGGAGGTTACAATGAGCAGTTCTTC.

The rearrangement links TRBV7-2 to TRBJ2-2; D gene unclear. The CDR3 is made up of 14 amino acids. Germline values: CDR1 SGHTA, CDR2 FQGNSA. V lost 0 bases and J lost 1, with 3 bases in between. The CDR3 nucleotides are TGTGCCAGCAGCTTAGCACTGAACACCGGGGAGCTGTTTTTT. Translated, it gives CASSLALNTGELFF.

The V call is TRBV6-2 or TRBV6-3, the J call TRBJ1-2; 7 nucleotides align to TRBD1. CDR1 is MNHEY, CDR2 SVGEGT, per germline. The CDR3 has 13 amino acids. V lost 2 bases to trimming and J lost 5 bases; unmatched junction nucleotides: 2. CDR3 region: CASSYRDRYGYTF. CDR3 coding DNA: TGTGCCAGCAGTTACAGGGACAGATATGGCTACACCTTC.

The rearrangement links TRBV2 to TRBJ2-5, with TRBD2 matching 11 bases. The CDR3 has 16 amino acids. V lost 11 bases, J lost 0 bases, and 11 bases stayed unmatched. Germline assignment: CDR1 SNHLY and CDR2 FYNNEI. CDR3 sequence: CAGTSGSLGYQETQYF. In DNA, the CDR3 is TGTGCCGGAACTAGCGGGAGCCTCGGTTACCAAGAGACCCAGTACTTC.

This chain links TRBV4-1 with TRBJ1-2, with 7 bases that match TRBD1. The CDR3 is made up of 15 amino acids. CDR1 and CDR2 from the germline V gene are MGHRA and YSYEKL. V gave up 2 bases and J gave up 3 bases; unmatched junction bases: 6. CDR3: CASSQMTGYYYGYTF. CDR3 bases: TGCGCCAGCAGCCAAATGACAGGGTACTACTATGGCTACACCTTC.

The chain employs TRBV18 and TRBJ1-1, with 8 bases that match TRBD1. The CDR3 covers 14 residues. The junction had 7 bases not matched to a gene; V was cut back by 6 bases and J by 4 bases. CDR1 is KGHSH, CDR2 LQKENI, per germline. The CDR3 nucleotides are TGTGCCAGCTCGCCCGGGACAGGACTCACTGAAGCTTTCTTT. This codes for CASSPGTGLTEAFF.

The chain links TRBV28 to TRBJ1-5; the match to TRBD1 covers 7 bases. The germline CDR1 and CDR2 sequences are MDHEN and SYDVKM. This CDR3 comprises 15 residues. J was trimmed by 5 bases and V by 7 bases; bases with no gene match: 11. The CDR3 coding sequence is TGTGCCAGCACCTCACGGGCAGGGGGATATCAGCCCCAGCATTTT. Its translation: CASTSRAGGYQPQHF.

To note about this clone: Sequence at one end of the junction differs from germline and may be a read error. The CDR3 reads CASSSQAQGTQYF. Here the CDR3 DNA reads TGTGCCAGCAGTTCACAGGCCCAAGGGACCCAGTACTTC. The chain recombines TRBV6-5 with TRBJ2-5; TRBD1 might be the D (5 bases). The CDR3 is 13 amino acids. CDR1 is MNHEY and CDR2 is SVGAGI in the germline V gene.

The rearrangement links TRBV6-6 to TRBJ1-1, with 9 nucleotides matching TRBD1. The CDR3 extends over 15 amino acids. Germline values: CDR1 MNHNY, CDR2 SVGAGI (reference sequence). Unmatched junction bases numbered 13, after V lost 4 bases and J lost 10 bases. CDR3 bases: TGTGCCAGCAGTTCCCAGAACGTCGGACAGGGGATAGCTTTCTTT. Translated: CASSSQNVGQGIAFF.

The gene calls are TRBV6-5 and TRBJ2-1; 10 nucleotides line up with TRBD2. The CDR3 is made up of 14 amino acids. The junction had 0 bases not matched to a gene; V was cut back by 5 bases and J by 2 bases. Germline V gene data show CDR1 as MNHEY and CDR2 as SVGAGI. CDR3 region: CASSTSGAYNEQFF. CDR3 nucleotide sequence: TGTGCCAGCAGTACTAGCGGGGCCTACAATGAGCAGTTCTTC.

The CDR3 sequence: CASSKVARLYNSPLHF. The CDR3 DNA is TGTGCCAGCAGCAAAGTAGCCCGATTGTATAATTCACCCCTCCACTTT. This chain uses TRBV21-1 with TRBJ1-6. TRBV21-1 is a listed pseudogene. The CDR3 has 16 amino acids.